The 20 T cell receptor beta chains in this list originate from one sample, sequenced in a study of cytomegalovirus exposure and HLA in healthy donors. Primers for the PCR totalled 60 Vbeta and 13 Jbeta. The data were produced by immunoSEQ multiplex PCR, yet TCRdb's version contains in-frame clones alone and is incomplete. The top ten clones hold roughly an eighth of a sample with 75,000 to 100,000 clones, around 79% of them seen once. Input material: PBMCs. These receptor sequences come from a woman in her seventies in good health and CMV-seropositive.

The rearrangement links TRBV28 to TRBJ2-7, with 8 bases that match TRBD1. The CDR3 runs 15 residues. CDR1 is MDHEN and CDR2 is SYDVKM in the germline V gene. The V gene end was trimmed by 6 bases and the J gene end by 2 bases; junction bases not matched to a gene: 9. CDR3 amino acids: CASSRDRGGPYEQYF. Written as DNA, the CDR3 is TGTGCCAGCAGCCGAGACAGGGGAGGTCCCTACGAGCAGTACTTC.

The chain uses TRBV28 and TRBJ2-1, with 7 bases aligning to TRBD1. The V segment lost 5 bases and the J segment 6 bases; nucleotides outside the gene matches: 7. Germline CDR1 and CDR2: MDHEN and SYDVKM. The CDR3 has 14 residues. The CDR3 nucleotides read TGTGCCAGCAGTCCCCTACAGGGGACCAATGAGCAGTTCTTC. Its protein is CASSPLQGTNEQFF.

The chain is built from TRBV7-3 and TRBJ2-3; D possibly corresponds to TRBD2 (5 bases). V gave up 5 bases and J gave up 2 bases, with 11 bases separating them. CDR3 length equals 14 residues. Germline CDR1 is SGHTA and CDR2 is FQGTGA. DNA of the CDR3: TGTGCCAGCAGCCCACTGACTACCACAGATACGCAGTATTTT. This encodes CASSPLTTTDTQYF.

The chain carries TRBV18 and TRBJ2-7, with D tentatively TRBD1 (5 bases). V was clipped by 4 bases and J by 6 bases, with 16 bases between them. Per germline, CDR1 KGHSH and CDR2 LQKENI. The length of the CDR3 is 14 residues. The CDR3 nucleotides read TGTGCCAGCTCACAACAGCAGGGTCTTGGCGAGCAGTACTTC. It encodes CASSQQQGLGEQYF. The full variable domain, completed using reference TRBV18 and TRBJ2-7, is NAGVMQNPRHLVRRRGQEARLRCSPMKGHSHVYWYRQLPEEGLKFMVYLQKENIIDESGMPKERFSAEFPKEGPSILRIQQVVRGDSAAYFCASSQQQGLGEQYFGPGTRLTVT.

The chain is built from TRBV28 and TRBJ2-7, with a weak D call TRBD1 (6 bases). V was cut by 7 bases and J by 5 bases, with 12 bases left in between. Germline lookup yields CDR1 MDHEN and CDR2 SYDVKM. There are 12 residues in the CDR3. The CDR3 DNA sequence: TGTGCCAGCACCCTCACAGGGAACGAGCAGTACTTC. Translated, it gives CASTLTGNEQYF. Full variable domain (missing parts from reference TRBV28 and TRBJ2-7): DVKVTQSSRYLVKRTGEKVFLECVQDMDHENMFWYRQDPGLGLRLIYFSYDVKMKEKGDIPEGYSVSREKKERFSLILESASTNQTSMYLCASTLTGNEQYFGPGTRLTVT.

The chain has TRBV14 and TRBJ1-5; 10 bases line up with TRBD1. V gave up 4 bases and J gave up 0 bases; unmatched junction bases: 18. The CDR3 contains 21 residues. The V gene's germline CDR1 is SGHDN and CDR2 FVKESK. The CDR3 DNA sequence: TGTGCCAGCAGCCCCGACAGTCCCCTGACAGGGGGCGATGATAGCAATCAGCCCCAGCATTTT. Amino acids: CASSPDSPLTGGDDSNQPQHF.

The gene calls are TRBV10-3 and TRBJ1-1, with D maybe TRBD1 (6 bases). The V end lost 5 bases, the J end lost 3 bases, and 10 bases lay between the germline ends. The CDR3 is made up of 13 amino acids. Germline assignment: CDR1 ENHRY and CDR2 SYGVKD. CDR3 loop: CAISTNRDTEAFF. CDR3 DNA sequence: TGTGCCATCAGTACTAACAGGGACACTGAAGCTTTCTTT.

Only a few counts were recorded for this clone. This chain joins TRBV5-1 and TRBJ2-2; possibly TRBD1 for D (6 bases). Germline V gene data show CDR1 as SGHRS and CDR2 as YFSETQ. With 4 bases removed from V and 5 bases from J, the gap between germline ends came to 9 bases. The CDR3 has 13 amino acids. The CDR3 DNA reads as TGCGCCAGCAGCAAACAGGGTACCGGGGAGCTGTTTTTT. Translated: CASSKQGTGELFF.

This sequence joins TRBV27 and TRBJ2-3; D might be TRBD2 (6 bases). The germline gives CDR1 MNHEY, CDR2 SMNVEV (reference sequence). The CDR3 extends over 16 amino acids. V dropped 5 bases and J dropped 0 bases, with 15 bases sitting between them. The CDR3, as DNA: TGTGCCAGCAGTATAGCTCTAGCGACTAGCACAGATACGCAGTATTTT. This sequence encodes CASSIALATSTDTQYF.

The CDR3 nucleotides are TGTGCCAGCAGCCAGGGACAGGGGGATAGGAATGAGCAGTTCTTC. Its protein product is CASSQGQGDRNEQFF. The chain has TRBV7-9 and TRBJ2-1; TRBD1 matches 11 bases. Germline values: CDR1 SEHNR, CDR2 FQNEAQ (reference sequence). This CDR3 is built from 15 residues. The V and J ends lost 5 bases and 7 bases, in that order; junction bases with no gene match: 7.

V usage is TRBV4-2 and J usage is TRBJ2-7; D is perhaps TRBD2 (6 bases). The V end was cut by 4 bases, the J end by 2 bases, with 18 bases between. Looked up from germline, CDR1 is LGHNA and CDR2 is YNFKEQ. CDR3 length: 16 residues. The CDR3 sequence: CASSPGGSMVPYEQYF. DNA of the CDR3: TGTGCCAGCAGCCCCGGAGGGAGTATGGTTCCCTACGAGCAGTACTTC.

CDR3 protein: CASSLPAGGIGSRPQHF. DNA of the CDR3: TGTGCCAGCAGTCTTCCGGCAGGGGGTATAGGTTCACGGCCCCAGCATTTT. This chain uses TRBV2 with TRBJ1-5; the match to TRBD1 covers 7 bases. This CDR3 comprises 17 residues. The V and J ends lost 5 bases and 9 bases, in that order; junction bases with no gene match: 19. The germline gives CDR1 SNHLY, CDR2 FYNNEI.

This clone occurred once. CDR3 nucleotide sequence: TGTGCCAGCAGTCCATATGGGGGGGCAGGGGGCTTCTATGGCTACACCTTC. It yields the protein CASSPYGGAGGFYGYTF. The genes are TRBV28 and TRBJ1-2; 8 positions match TRBD1. The CDR3 sequence is 17 residues long. Germline assignment: CDR1 MDHEN and CDR2 SYDVKM. Losses at the gene ends were 5 bases for V and 4 bases for J; bases not matched to a gene: 15.

This chain uses TRBV7-3 with TRBJ2-5; no reliable D call. Per germline, CDR1 SGHTA and CDR2 FQGTGA. The CDR3 runs to 13 residues. V was shortened by 0 bases and J by 5 bases, with 7 bases between the two germline ends. CDR3 sequence: CASSLTLEETQYF. Here the CDR3 DNA reads TGTGCCAGCAGCTTAACGCTAGAGGAGACCCAGTACTTC.

This clone was picked up one time. This chain joins TRBV6-6 and TRBJ2-7; possible D gene TRBD1, 5 bases. The CDR3 spans 12 residues. Looked up from germline, CDR1 is MNHNY and CDR2 is SVGAGI (reference sequence). Trimming pared 2 bases from V and 6 bases from J, leaving 8 bases between. In nucleotides, the CDR3 is TGTGCCAGCAGTTACCCCCAGGGCGAGCAGTACTTC. Residues: CASSYPQGEQYF.

The chain links TRBV25-1 to TRBJ2-7; 9 bases agree with TRBD1. This CDR3 spans 13 amino acids. V gave up 4 bases and J gave up 5 bases; unmatched junction bases: 3. Germline V gives CDR1 MGHDK, CDR2 SYGVNS. The chain's CDR3 is CASSGDREDEQYF. CDR3 bases: TGTGCCAGCAGTGGGGACAGGGAAGACGAGCAGTACTTC.

This chain connects TRBV21-1 to TRBJ2-1; the table's D call of TRBD2 was not tested on the DNA. TRBV21-1 is a documented pseudogene. The CDR3 loop spans 17 amino acids. The CDR3 sequence is CASSKAVTSPRHNEQFF. The CDR3 nucleotides read TGTGCCAGCAGCAAAGCCGTGACTAGTCCTCGTCACAATGAGCAGTTCTTC.

The J gene is TRBJ2-7, the V gene TRBV6-1; TRBD1 matches 9 bases. CDR3 length equals 14 residues. Trimming removed 6 bases from V and 2 bases from J; junction bases left unmatched: 5. CDR1 and CDR2 (germline): MNHNS, SASEGT. As DNA, the CDR3 is TGTGCCAGCAGCCCGGGACAGGGTACCTACGAGCAGTACTTC. It specifies CASSPGQGTYEQYF.

In nucleotides, the CDR3 is TGTGCCAGCAGTGACCCGGGACAGGGGAAATGGACCTACGAGCAGTACTTC. Its protein is CASSDPGQGKWTYEQYF. This rearrangement joins TRBV6-1 to TRBJ2-7; TRBD1 matches at 10 bases. Germline V gene sequence: CDR1 MNHNS, CDR2 SASEGT. This CDR3 is built from 17 residues. Unmatched junction bases numbered 10, after V lost 3 bases and J lost 2 bases.

The rearrangement joins TRBV19 to TRBJ1-5; D remains ambiguous. The V end lost 4 bases, the J end lost 2 bases, and 12 bases lay between the germline ends. The CDR3 spans 15 residues. The germline V gene encodes CDR1 LNHDA and CDR2 SQIVND (reference sequence). The CDR3 is CASSTGRRGNQPQHF. CDR3 DNA sequence: TGTGCCAGTAGTACAGGACGGAGGGGCAATCAGCCCCAGCATTTT.